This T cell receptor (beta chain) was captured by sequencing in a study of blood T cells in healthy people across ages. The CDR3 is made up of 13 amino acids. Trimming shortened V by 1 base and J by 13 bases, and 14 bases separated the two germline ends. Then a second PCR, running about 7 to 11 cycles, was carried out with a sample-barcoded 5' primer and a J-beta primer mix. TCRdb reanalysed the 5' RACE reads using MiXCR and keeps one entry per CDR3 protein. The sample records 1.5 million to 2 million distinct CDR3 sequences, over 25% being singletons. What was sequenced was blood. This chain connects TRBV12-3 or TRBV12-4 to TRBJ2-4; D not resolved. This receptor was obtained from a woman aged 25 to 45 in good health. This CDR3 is CASSLGANNEQYF. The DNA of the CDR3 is TGTGCCAGCAGTTTAGGGGCCAACAATGAGCAGTACTTC.